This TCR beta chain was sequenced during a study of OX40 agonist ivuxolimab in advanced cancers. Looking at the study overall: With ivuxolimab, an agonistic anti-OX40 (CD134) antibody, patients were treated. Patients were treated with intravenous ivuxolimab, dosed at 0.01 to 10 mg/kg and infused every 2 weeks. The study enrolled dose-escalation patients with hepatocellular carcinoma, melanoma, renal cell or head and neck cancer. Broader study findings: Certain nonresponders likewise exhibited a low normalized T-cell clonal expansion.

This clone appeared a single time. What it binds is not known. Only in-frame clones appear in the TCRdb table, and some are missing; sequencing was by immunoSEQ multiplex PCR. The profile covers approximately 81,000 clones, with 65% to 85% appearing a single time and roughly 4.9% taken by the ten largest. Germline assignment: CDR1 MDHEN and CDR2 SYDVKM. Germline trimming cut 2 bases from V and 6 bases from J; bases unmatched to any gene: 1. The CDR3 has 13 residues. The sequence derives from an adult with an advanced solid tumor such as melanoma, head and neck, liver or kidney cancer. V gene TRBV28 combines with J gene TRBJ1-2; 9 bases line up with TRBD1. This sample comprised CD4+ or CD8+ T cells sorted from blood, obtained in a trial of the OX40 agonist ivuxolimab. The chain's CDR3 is CASSLRTGDGYTF. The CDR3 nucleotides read TGTGCCAGCAGTTTACGGACAGGGGATGGCTACACCTTC.